This is a list of T cell receptor beta chains from one sample in a study of OX40 agonist ivuxolimab in advanced cancers. TCRdb's table, derived via immunoSEQ multiplex PCR, lists solely in-frame clones and lacks some. The sample has about 44,000 clones, around 90% seen once. Material: CD4+ or CD8+ T cells sorted from blood, obtained in a trial of the OX40 agonist ivuxolimab. These receptors came from an adult with an advanced solid tumor such as melanoma, head and neck, liver or kidney cancer. Both conserved end residues are part of each CDR3. Size is omitted from some rows. Given values are once, few, many or a class for expanded clones.

size | V | CDR3
NA | TRBV7-9 | CASPKGGPPDEQFF
NA | TRBV30 | CAWSPAGNQPQHF
NA | TRBV30 | CAWSVSILYNEQFF
NA | TRBV4-1 | CASSQAGALATEAFF
NA | TRBV6-6 | CASSYGRAAEQYF
NA | TRBV18 | CASSLGDGNEQYF
NA | TRBV5-6 | CASSLGTYGYTF
medium-sized | TRBV29-1 | CSVLGLAGGQSSYNEQFF
NA | TRBV5-1 | CASSLATGGSYEQYF
NA | TRBV5-4 | CASSWGVAAGVQYF
NA | TRBV7-2 | CASSSAGGLSYEQYF
NA | TRBV11-1 | CASSLGGRNEQFF
NA | TRBV19 | CARRQTGMKDEQYF
NA | TRBV7-9 | CASSPDGANYGYTF
NA | TRBV30 | CAWNEGYEQYF
NA | TRBV6-5 | CASSYPGTGVDEQYF
NA | TRBV7-9 | CASSDRQGTETQYF
NA | TRBV5-1 | CASSLHNTDTQYF